The rows below give T cell receptor beta chains drawn from one sample of a study of blood T cell repertoires in COVID-19. The repertoire was sequenced with immunoSEQ multiplex PCR; TCRdb's copy has only in-frame clones and lacks some. The data hold some 390,000 clones, with approximately 90% observed a single time. Specimen: peripheral blood. These receptors all stem from a woman aged 40 to 55 with COVID-19, enrolled during active disease. Both conserved end residues are part of each CDR3. D genes are given only for firm matches. For some rows the clone size is stated as once, few or many, or as a class when expanded; others skip it.

clone_size j_call d_call v_call cdr3_nt cdr3_aa
- TRBJ2-3 TRBD2 TRBV9 TGTGCCAGCAGCGCTGCGGTAGCGGGTACGCAGTATTTT CASSAAVAGTQYF
- TRBJ1-5 TRBD1 TRBV19 TGTGCCAGCGAGAGAACAGGGGGCGGAAGGAGCAATCAGCCCCAGCATTTT CASERTGGGRSNQPQHF
- TRBJ1-5 - TRBV27 TGTGCCAGCAGTTTAGTATTTCGGGGGGGGAATCAGCCCCAGCATTTT CASSLVFRGGNQPQHF
- TRBJ1-1 - TRBV19 TGTGCCAGTAGTCCTAGAATTTTTCTCAACACTGAAGCTTTCTTT CASSPRIFLNTEAFF
- TRBJ2-7 TRBD2 TRBV6-2/TRBV6-3 TGTGCCAGCAGTTACTCGAGTAGGGGACTAGCGCTGTACGAGCAGTACTTC CASSYSSRGLALYEQYF
- TRBJ2-7 - TRBV28 TGTGCCAGCAGTTTATTATACGAGCAGTACTTC CASSLLYEQYF
- TRBJ2-1 - TRBV6-4 TGTGCCAGCAGTGACCGCGGGGGCAGGGACCTCTACAATGAGCAGTTCTTC CASSDRGGRDLYNEQFF
- TRBJ1-6 - TRBV4-3 TGCGCCAGCAGCCAAGACGCCTCTGGGACATCACCCCTCCACTTT CASSQDASGTSPLHF
- TRBJ1-3 - TRBV11-2 TGTGCCAGCAGCCCCCGGGGCACCATATATTTT CASSPRGTIYF
- TRBJ1-2 - TRBV12-3/TRBV12-4 TGTGCCAGCAGTCCATCCGGGTATGGCTACACCTTC CASSPSGYGYTF
- TRBJ2-5 - TRBV6-5 TGTGCCAGCACCCCTACCTCGAGGGAGACCCAGTACTTC CASTPTSRETQYF
- TRBJ1-1 - TRBV18 TGTGCCAGCTCACCAAATAATGGCCAGAACACTGAAGCTTTCTTT CASSPNNGQNTEAFF
- TRBJ1-3 - TRBV9 TGTGCCAGCAGCGCACCGGGGGGGGCGCAAGGAAACACCATATATTTT CASSAPGGAQGNTIYF
- TRBJ1-2 TRBD1 TRBV30 TGTGCCTGGAGTGTACTCCCGGGACAGACTAACTATGGCTACACCTTC CAWSVLPGQTNYGYTF
- TRBJ2-5 TRBD1 TRBV7-9 TGTGCCAGCAGCTTCGGACAGGGAAGAGCGGAGACCCAGTACTTC CASSFGQGRAETQYF
- TRBJ1-6 - TRBV7-8 TGTGCCAGCAGCCCGAGCAGGGGCGCCACCTATAATTCACCCCTCCACTTT CASSPSRGATYNSPLHF
- TRBJ1-2 - TRBV20-1 TGCAGTGCTAGTTACAGAAACTATGGCTACACCTTC CSASYRNYGYTF
many TRBJ2-1 TRBD2 TRBV4-2 TGTGCCAGCAGCCCAGGCGGGGGGGACTACAATGAGCAGTTCTTC CASSPGGGDYNEQFF
- TRBJ2-4 TRBD2 TRBV9 TGTGCCAGCAGCGTTAGCGGGGGGGCCCTCATTCAGTACTTC CASSVSGGALIQYF
- TRBJ1-1 - TRBV11-2 TGTGCCAGCAGCCCACGACCGGGGGGGAGGACTGAAGCTTTCTTT CASSPRPGGRTEAFF
- TRBJ2-2 TRBD2 TRBV28 TGTGCCAGCAGTGGAACGCGGGAGCGTATCGGGGAGCTGTTTTTT CASSGTRERIGELFF
- TRBJ2-2 TRBD1 TRBV5-1 TGCGCCAGCAGCACAAGGACAGGGGGCAGGACCGGGGAGCTGTTTTTT CASSTRTGGRTGELFF
- TRBJ1-2 - TRBV24-1 TGTGCCACCAGTGATTTGGGTGGCCTTGACAGGTGGATTTCTAACTATGGCTACACCTTC CATSDLGGLDRWISNYGYTF
- TRBJ1-1 TRBD1 TRBV5-1 TGCGCCACAAAATCAACAGGGGCGAACACTGAAGCTTTCTTT CATKSTGANTEAFF
- TRBJ2-3 - TRBV4-2 TGTGCCAGCAGCCCCCCGGGAGCACAGACAGATACGCAGTATTTT CASSPPGAQTDTQYF
- TRBJ2-4 - TRBV7-3 TGTGCCAGCAGCTTAACCCGACAGGCGGGGGACATTCAGTACTTC CASSLTRQAGDIQYF
few TRBJ2-7 TRBD2 TRBV6-1 TGTGCCAGCAGTGAAGCCGGGACTAGCTACGAGCAGTACTTC CASSEAGTSYEQYF
- TRBJ2-2 - TRBV6-5 TGTGCTTGCTCTCCACGCGGGGCAAGTACCGGGGAGCTGTTTTTT CACSPRGASTGELFF
- TRBJ1-2 - TRBV29-1 TGCAGCGCCCAGGGCCACTCGGGTGGCTACACCTTC CSAQGHSGGYTF
- TRBJ1-1 TRBD1 TRBV18 TGTGCCAGCTCACCACCCACAGGGGTGAACACTGAAGCTTTCTTT CASSPPTGVNTEAFF
few TRBJ2-7 TRBD2 TRBV2 TGTGCCAGCAGTGAAGCGCTTCGGGGGGACGAGCAGTACTTC CASSEALRGDEQYF
- TRBJ2-3 TRBD2 TRBV6-5 TGTGCCAGCAGACCAGCGGGGGCGAGCACAGATACGCAGTATTTT CASRPAGASTDTQYF
- TRBJ2-1 - TRBV1 TGCACCAGCAGCCAAACCCTTCTAGCGGGAGAAAGTCCCAGGCCTTACAATGAGCAGTTCTTC CTSSQTLLAGESPRPYNEQFF
- TRBJ2-7 TRBD2 TRBV28 TGTGCCAGCAGTTTGGTCGGCGGGAGCCCTTCCTACGAGCAGTACTTC CASSLVGGSPSYEQYF